This T cell receptor beta chain emerged from a study of brain T cells in children with intractable seizures. The sequenced cases were selected for having the highest brain T cell transcript signatures. The data were produced by immunoSEQ multiplex PCR, yet TCRdb's version contains in-frame clones alone and is incomplete. Here the sample spans 88,000 or so clones, more than 75% being singletons. There are 15 residues in the CDR3. Germline-derived CDR1 and CDR2 are MNHEY and SMNVEV (reference sequence). Between the trimmed V and J ends, which lost 6 bases and 4 bases, there was a span of 15 bases. The sample consisted of peripheral blood, taken at surgery. The chain carries TRBV27 and TRBJ2-2; perhaps D is TRBD1 or TRBD2 (5 bases each). This receptor was identified in a girl aged 2 to 9 with Rasmussen encephalitis and intractable seizures. The CDR3 DNA reads TGTGCCAGCAGCAGAGGGGCGGAGCTCACCGGGGAGCTGTTTTTT. It yields the protein CASSRGAELTGELFF.